A selection of T cell receptor beta chains follows, all from one sample in a study of T cell repertoires in cytomegalovirus infection. MiXCR was run by TCRdb on the reads, yielding one entry per CDR3 protein. The sample consists of some 700,000 distinct CDR3 sequences, about 30% of them appearing once. Antigens for these TCRs are unknown. The specimen was cultured PBMCs, collected from culture after CMV antigen stimulation. The receptors stem from a human donor in good health (CMV status not recorded). Some clones in this sample may be carry-over from other donors' samples. Each CDR3 is given with its conserved first and last residue. D genes are given only for firm matches. Expanded clones are given a class, and other clones once, few, many or no size at all.

j_call,v_call,clone_size,cdr3_length,d_call,cdr3_nt,cdr3_aa
TRBJ2-7,TRBV7-2,many,15,TRBD2,TGTGCCAGCAGCTCCCTAGCGGTGGGCCCCTACGAGCAGTACTTC,CASSSLAVGPYEQYF
TRBJ2-1,TRBV7-6,NA,8,NA,TGTGCCAGCAGCTTAGGTATCTTC,CASSLGIF
TRBJ2-7,TRBV19,NA,16,NA,TGTGCCAGTAGTCCGGCGGGGTTGGGGCTGGGCTACGAGCAGTACTTC,CASSPAGLGLGYEQYF
TRBJ2-7,TRBV4-2,few,15,NA,TGTGCCAGCAGCCAAGAAGTCTCACAGACCTACGAGCAGTACTTC,CASSQEVSQTYEQYF
TRBJ2-3,TRBV7-2,many,14,TRBD2,TGTGCCAGCAGCCTCGGGACTAGTCCAGATACGCAGTATTTT,CASSLGTSPDTQYF
TRBJ1-2,TRBV19,few,16,NA,TGTGCCAGTATAGAGGACATCGGTGCATCTAACTATGGCTACACCTTC,CASIEDIGASNYGYTF
TRBJ2-5,TRBV7-9,NA,16,TRBD2,TGTGCCAGCAGACCACATCGGACTAGCGGACAAGAGACCCAGTACTTC,CASRPHRTSGQETQYF
TRBJ2-1,TRBV6-2/TRBV6-3,NA,14,NA,TGTGCCAGCAGTTACCCCGGAACCTACAATGAGCAGTTCTTC,CASSYPGTYNEQFF
TRBJ2-1,TRBV20-1,once,14,NA,TGCAGTGCTCTGGCGGCAGGGGGGCCCAATGAGCAGTTCTTC,CSALAAGGPNEQFF
TRBJ2-7,TRBV18,once,15,TRBD2,TGTGCCAGCTCGTCCGGGGGGGATACGCTATACGAGCAGTACTTC,CASSSGGDTLYEQYF
TRBJ1-1,TRBV20-1,NA,13,TRBD1,TGCAGTGCTATGGGACAGGGGCTCCCCAACGCTTTCTTT,CSAMGQGLPNAFF
TRBJ1-1,TRBV2,NA,11,NA,TGTGCCAGCAGTGTAGGCAGGGTGGCTTTCTTT,CASSVGRVAFF
TRBJ2-7,TRBV7-2,NA,14,NA,TGTGCCAGCAGCTATGCACAGCGAGGTTACGAGCAGTACTTC,CASSYAQRGYEQYF
TRBJ1-1,TRBV14,NA,13,NA,TGTGCCAGCAGCCAGACGAGGGGGACGGAGGCTTTCTTT,CASSQTRGTEAFF
TRBJ1-1,TRBV2,few,14,TRBD1,TGTGCCAGCAGCGAGGACAGGAGTCACACTGAAGCTTTCTTT,CASSEDRSHTEAFF
TRBJ2-1,TRBV20-1,few,16,TRBD2,TGCAGTGCTAGAGCTAGCGGGAGTAGGTCCTACAATGAGCAGTTCTTC,CSARASGSRSYNEQFF
TRBJ2-1,TRBV27,once,13,NA,TGTGCCAGCAGTTTATCGTATAGGTATGAGCAGTTCTTC,CASSLSYRYEQFF
TRBJ2-3,TRBV7-2,many,15,NA,TGTGCCAGCAGCCCTCAAACGGGGGAGTCGGATACGCAGTATTTT,CASSPQTGESDTQYF
TRBJ1-1,TRBV6-2/TRBV6-3,many,15,NA,TGTGCCAGCAGTTCATCAGGGCTCCTTAACACTGAAGCTTTCTTT,CASSSSGLLNTEAFF
TRBJ2-5,TRBV6-1,few,17,NA,TGTGCCAGCAGTGCCCGACGTTTGGGGGCGAAGGGAGAGACCCAGTACTTC,CASSARRLGAKGETQYF
TRBJ2-1,TRBV7-2,NA,15,NA,TGTGCCAGCAGCTTCCGGGACGGACGATACAATGAGCAGTTCTTC,CASSFRDGRYNEQFF
TRBJ2-2,TRBV4-1,NA,15,TRBD2,TGCGCCAGCAGCCAGCGACTAGCGGGCACCGGGGAGCTGTTTTTT,CASSQRLAGTGELFF
TRBJ2-7,TRBV12-3/TRBV12-4,many,15,TRBD2,TGTGCCAGCAGCCCGAGGACTAGCGGAGCCTACGAGCAGTACTTC,CASSPRTSGAYEQYF
TRBJ2-2,TRBV19,NA,17,NA,TGTGCCAGTAGTATATATCCCCCCCGCAGGGCGGGGGGGGAGCTGTTTTTT,CASSIYPPRRAGGELFF
TRBJ2-2,TRBV28,few,18,NA,TGTGCCAGCAGTTGGCCCTTGGCAGCCGAGTGGAACACCGGGGAGCTGTTTTTT,CASSWPLAAEWNTGELFF
TRBJ1-2,TRBV7-8,few,16,NA,TGTGCCAGCAGCCTTTTAACATTCGGCGAGAACTATGGCTACACCTTC,CASSLLTFGENYGYTF
TRBJ1-2,TRBV6-5,many,15,NA,TGTGCCAGCAGTTACTCCTACGGTCAGCGATCGGACTACACCTTC,CASSYSYGQRSDYTF
TRBJ1-1,TRBV20-1,NA,14,NA,TGCAGTGCTAGGAGAGGGGCCACGAACACTGAAGCTTTCTTT,CSARRGATNTEAFF
TRBJ1-4,TRBV4-3,few,15,NA,TGCGCCAGCAGCCAATACAGGGACATCAATGAAAAACTGTTTTTT,CASSQYRDINEKLFF
TRBJ2-3,TRBV7-2,few,13,NA,TGTGCCAGCAGCTTAGACCCCCTCAGCACGCAGTATTTT,CASSLDPLSTQYF
TRBJ1-2,TRBV6-1,NA,15,NA,TGTGCCAGCCGTGAAGAAAAACAGGGCTGGGGAGGCTACACCTTC,CASREEKQGWGGYTF
TRBJ2-3,TRBV20-1,few,12,NA,TGCAGTGCTAGTACAGGCTCAGATACGCAGTATTTT,CSASTGSDTQYF
TRBJ1-3,TRBV6-1,NA,15,NA,TGTGCCAGCAGCTTTGGAGACTCCTCTGGAAACACCATATATTTT,CASSFGDSSGNTIYF
TRBJ2-5,TRBV19,NA,13,NA,TGTGCCAGTTCCACTGGACAGTCCGAGACCCAGTACTTC,CASSTGQSETQYF
TRBJ2-7,TRBV7-2,many,13,NA,TGTGCCAGCAGCTTATTTGATCCAGGGGAGCAGTACTTC,CASSLFDPGEQYF
TRBJ2-1,TRBV7-2,few,14,NA,TGTGCCAGCAGCTTATTCTCCAACACGGGTGAGCAGTTCTTC,CASSLFSNTGEQFF
TRBJ2-3,TRBV20-1,NA,15,TRBD2,TGCAGTGCTAGAGCGGCTAGCGGGAAATCAGATACGCAGTATTTT,CSARAASGKSDTQYF
TRBJ2-1,TRBV7-2,many,13,NA,TGTGCCAGCAGCGGAGGGCCGGCCAATGAGCAGTTCTTC,CASSGGPANEQFF
TRBJ1-1,TRBV7-9,few,14,NA,TGTGCCAGCAGCTTAGAAGCCGTTGAGACTGAAGCTTTCTTT,CASSLEAVETEAFF
TRBJ1-2,TRBV12-3/TRBV12-4,once,12,NA,TGTGCCAGCAGTTTTACAAGGGATGGCTACACCTTC,CASSFTRDGYTF
TRBJ1-5,TRBV7-2,many,16,NA,TGTGCCAGCAGCTTAGCCTTCGACAGGAGCAATCAGCCCCAGCATTTT,CASSLAFDRSNQPQHF
TRBJ2-1,TRBV9,NA,15,NA,TGTGCCAGCAGCGTAGATGGAATAGTAATTAATGAGCAGTTCTTC,CASSVDGIVINEQFF
TRBJ2-3,TRBV7-2,few,15,NA,TGTGCCAGCAGCTTAGAAGCCATGTCCGGAGATACGCAGTATTTT,CASSLEAMSGDTQYF
TRBJ2-1,TRBV5-1,NA,18,TRBD2,TGCGCCAGCAGCTTGCGACTAGCGGGGGGCAACCACTTCAATGAGCAGTTCTTC,CASSLRLAGGNHFNEQFF
TRBJ2-3,TRBV7-2,many,17,NA,TGTGCCAGCAGCTTAGGGGGTTTGGAGGGGAGGACAGATACGCAGTATTTT,CASSLGGLEGRTDTQYF
TRBJ2-3,TRBV12-3/TRBV12-4,NA,15,NA,TGTGCCAGCACCTTTGTGGTGCGGGACACAGATACGCAGTATTTT,CASTFVVRDTDTQYF
TRBJ1-1,TRBV7-8,many,15,NA,TGTGCCAGCAGCTTAGCGAAGGACGGCAACACTGAAGCTTTCTTT,CASSLAKDGNTEAFF
TRBJ1-1,TRBV28,many,14,NA,TGTGCCAGCAGTTCCCCGGGTATGAACACTGAAGCTTTCTTT,CASSSPGMNTEAFF
TRBJ2-2,TRBV29-1,few,15,TRBD2,TGCGCAGCAAGATCCGGGAGCGGGGACACCGGGGAGCTGTTTTTT,CAARSGSGDTGELFF
TRBJ2-3,TRBV4-1,NA,16,NA,TGCGCCGGCAGCCAAGGTATTAGCCGATACACAGATACGCAGTATTTT,CAGSQGISRYTDTQYF
TRBJ1-6,TRBV11-2,few,14,NA,TGTGCCAGCAGCAACCCCGGTGGGAGTTCACCCCTCCACTTT,CASSNPGGSSPLHF
TRBJ2-3,TRBV18,NA,15,TRBD1,TGTGCCAGCTCACAGAGACAGGGAAACACAGATACGCAGTATTTT,CASSQRQGNTDTQYF
TRBJ1-1,TRBV5-1,NA,14,NA,TGCGCCAGCAGCTTGGCGGTTGGGGGCCCAGGAGCTTTCTTT,CASSLAVGGPGAFF
TRBJ1-3,TRBV5-1,NA,16,NA,TGCGCCAGCAGCTTGGCACCCGCGGCCTCTGGAAACACCATATATTTT,CASSLAPAASGNTIYF
TRBJ2-7,TRBV3-1,NA,15,NA,TGTGCCAGCAGCCAAGGGGGTGCAGGGATCTACGAGCAGTACTTC,CASSQGGAGIYEQYF